The clone carrying this T cell receptor beta chain was detected only a few times. At one boundary the junction diverges from the germline segment, which might be a read error. The germline gives CDR1 SSHAT, CDR2 FNYEAQ (reference sequence). The CDR3 contains 13 residues. Thyroid surgery had not been preceded by any treatment in any patient. The sample belongs to a study of metastatic and nonmetastatic thyroid tumors. TCRdb ran MiXCR on the PCR reads. The sample yields more than 85,000 clones, about 9.1% seen once. The chain employs TRBV7-7 and TRBJ1-4; D unclear. Sequenced sample: blood. The TCR sequence derives from a female donor with papillary thyroid cancer or a benign thyroid nodule (not recorded which). Some clones in this sample may be carry-over from other donors' samples. CDR3 nucleotide sequence: TGTGCTAGCAGCCTGGAAGCGGGGGAAAAACTGTTTTTT. Translated: CASSLEAGEKLFF.